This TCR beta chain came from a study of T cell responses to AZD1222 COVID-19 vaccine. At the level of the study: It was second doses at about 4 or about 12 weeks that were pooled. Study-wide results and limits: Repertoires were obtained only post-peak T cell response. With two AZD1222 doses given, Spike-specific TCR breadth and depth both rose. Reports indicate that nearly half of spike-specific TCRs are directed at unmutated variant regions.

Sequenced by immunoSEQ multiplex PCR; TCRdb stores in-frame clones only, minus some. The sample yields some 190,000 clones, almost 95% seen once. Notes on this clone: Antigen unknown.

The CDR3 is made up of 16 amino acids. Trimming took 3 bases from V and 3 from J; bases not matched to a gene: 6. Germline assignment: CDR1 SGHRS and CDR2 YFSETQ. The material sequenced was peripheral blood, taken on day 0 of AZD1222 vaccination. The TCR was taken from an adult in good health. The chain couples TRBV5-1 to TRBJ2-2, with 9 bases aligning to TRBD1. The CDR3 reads CASSSLRTGDTGELFF. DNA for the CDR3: TGCGCCAGCAGCTCCCTCCGGACAGGGGACACCGGGGAGCTGTTTTTT.